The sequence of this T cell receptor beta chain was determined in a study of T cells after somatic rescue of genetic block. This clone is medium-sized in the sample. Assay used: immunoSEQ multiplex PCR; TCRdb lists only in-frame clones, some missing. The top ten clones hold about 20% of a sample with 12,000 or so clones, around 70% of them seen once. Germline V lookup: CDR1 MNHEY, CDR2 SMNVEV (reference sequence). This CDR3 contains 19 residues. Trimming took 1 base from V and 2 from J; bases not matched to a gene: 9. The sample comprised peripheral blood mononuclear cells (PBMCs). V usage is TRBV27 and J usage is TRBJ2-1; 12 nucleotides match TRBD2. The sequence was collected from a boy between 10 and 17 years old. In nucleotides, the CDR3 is TGTGCCAGCAGTTTATACGGGCTAGCGGGGGGGAGCCCCTACAATGAGCAGTTCTTC. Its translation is CASSLYGLAGGSPYNEQFF.